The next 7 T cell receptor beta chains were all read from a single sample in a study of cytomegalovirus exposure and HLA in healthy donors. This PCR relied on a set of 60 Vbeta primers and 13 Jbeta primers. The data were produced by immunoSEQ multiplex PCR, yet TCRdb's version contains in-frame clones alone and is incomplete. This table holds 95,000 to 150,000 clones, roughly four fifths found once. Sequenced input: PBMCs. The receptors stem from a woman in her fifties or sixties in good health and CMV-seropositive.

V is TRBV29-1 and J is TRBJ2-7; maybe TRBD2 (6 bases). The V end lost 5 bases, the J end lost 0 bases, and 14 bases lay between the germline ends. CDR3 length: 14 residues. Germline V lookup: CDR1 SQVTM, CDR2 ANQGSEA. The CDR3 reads CSVRRAGTSYEQYF. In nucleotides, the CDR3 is TGCAGCGTTCGACGGGCGGGAACCTCCTACGAGCAGTACTTC.

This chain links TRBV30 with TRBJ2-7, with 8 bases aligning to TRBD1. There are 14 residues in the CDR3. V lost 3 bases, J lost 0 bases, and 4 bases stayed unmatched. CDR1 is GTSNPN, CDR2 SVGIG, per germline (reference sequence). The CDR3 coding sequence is TGTGCCTGGAGGGCCGGACAGGGCTCCTACGAGCAGTACTTC. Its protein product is CAWRAGQGSYEQYF.

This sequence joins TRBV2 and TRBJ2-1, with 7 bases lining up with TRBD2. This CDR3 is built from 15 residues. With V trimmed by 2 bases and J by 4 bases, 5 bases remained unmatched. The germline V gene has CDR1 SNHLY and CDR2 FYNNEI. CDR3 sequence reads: CASSEIYGGYNEQFF. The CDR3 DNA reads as TGTGCCAGCAGTGAAATCTACGGGGGGTACAATGAGCAGTTCTTC.

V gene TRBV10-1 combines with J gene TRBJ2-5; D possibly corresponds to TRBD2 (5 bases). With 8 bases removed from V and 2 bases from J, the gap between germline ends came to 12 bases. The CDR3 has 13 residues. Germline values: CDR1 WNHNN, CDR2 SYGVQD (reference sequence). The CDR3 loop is CASGEKGQETQYF. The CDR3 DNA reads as TGCGCCAGCGGGGAGAAGGGACAAGAGACCCAGTACTTC.

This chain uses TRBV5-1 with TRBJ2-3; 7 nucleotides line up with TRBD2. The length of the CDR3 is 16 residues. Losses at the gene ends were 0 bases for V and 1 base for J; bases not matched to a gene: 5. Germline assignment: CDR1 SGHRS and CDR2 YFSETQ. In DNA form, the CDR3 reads TGCGCCAGCAGCTTGGGCGCTGCGGGAGGCACAGATACGCAGTATTTT. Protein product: CASSLGAAGGTDTQYF.

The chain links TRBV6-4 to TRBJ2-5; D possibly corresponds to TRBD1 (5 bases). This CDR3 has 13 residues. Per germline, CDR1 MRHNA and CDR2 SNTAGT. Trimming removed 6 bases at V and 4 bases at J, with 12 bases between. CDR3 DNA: TGTGCCAGCAGCCAGGGAAGGGGAGAGACCCAGTACTTC. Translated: CASSQGRGETQYF.

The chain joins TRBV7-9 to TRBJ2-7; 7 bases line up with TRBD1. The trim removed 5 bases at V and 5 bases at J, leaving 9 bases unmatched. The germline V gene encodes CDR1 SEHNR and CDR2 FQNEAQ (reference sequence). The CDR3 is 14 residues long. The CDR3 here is CASSPQGYIHEQYF. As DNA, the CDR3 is TGTGCCAGCAGCCCACAGGGGTACATCCACGAGCAGTACTTC.